The clone carrying this T cell receptor beta chain was counted a few times. This sample is part of a study of blood T cells in healthy people across ages. Through a sample-barcoded 5' primer and a J-beta primer mix, a second PCR was run for roughly 6 to 11 cycles. TCRdb re-called the 5' RACE reads through MiXCR, storing one row per CDR3 protein. The sample shows about a million distinct CDR3 sequences, roughly 47% of them seen only once. Per sample, a minimum of 6 million PBMCs were isolated. Sequencing was carried out using blood. The TCR sequence derives from a woman aged 60 to 75 in good health.

In DNA, the CDR3 is TGTGCCAGCAGCTTAGCGCCGGGACAGGGATCTCGCGGCTACACCTTC. As protein: CASSLAPGQGSRGYTF. The chain carries TRBV7-2 and TRBJ1-2, with 9 bases fitting TRBD1. Germline CDR1 SGHTA, CDR2 FQGNSA. V lost 0 bases, J lost 8 bases, and 10 bases stayed unmatched. CDR3 length: 16 residues.